The 17 T cell receptor beta chains given below trace back to one sample, sequenced in a study of chemoradiotherapy in HPV16-positive cancers. The protocol was immunoSEQ multiplex PCR, while the TCRdb copy is restricted to in-frame clones and leaves out a portion. Of approximately 7,700 clones in the sample, 82% were seen once. This sample comprised tumor tissue, obtained from a patient who underwent chemoradiotherapy. The origin of the receptors is a human donor with HPV-associated anogenital cancer.

This sequence joins TRBV6-6 and TRBJ2-5; 11 bases align to TRBD2. The junction had 12 bases not matched to a gene; V was cut back by 10 bases and J by 2 bases. This CDR3 comprises 16 residues. Germline-derived CDR1 and CDR2 are MNHNY and SVGAGI (reference sequence). The CDR3 here is CAILAGGAVRQETQYF. In DNA, the CDR3 is TGTGCCATCTTAGCGGGGGGGGCCGTGAGGCAAGAGACCCAGTACTTC.

This clone was seen more than once but under ten times. CDR3 nucleotide sequence: TGTGCCATCAGCAGGACGGGAGAGCAGTTCTTC. Its protein product is CAISRTGEQFF. The V and J genes are TRBV10-3 and TRBJ2-1; tentatively, D is TRBD2 (5 bases). The germline gives CDR1 ENHRY, CDR2 SYGVKD. This CDR3 contains 11 residues. Trimming removed 6 bases at V and 10 bases at J, with 10 bases between.

The rearrangement links TRBV6-1 to TRBJ1-2; TRBD1 matches 8 bases. Trimming cost V 6 bases and J 7 bases; bases outside gene matches: 10. Germline CDR1 MNHNS, CDR2 SASEGT. The CDR3 length is 14 residues. The CDR3 loop reads CASRVQGQVPGYTF. CDR3 in DNA: TGTGCCAGCAGAGTTCAGGGACAGGTACCTGGCTACACCTTC.

The V gene is TRBV9, the J gene TRBJ2-7; 10 nucleotides align to TRBD2. V dropped 0 bases and J dropped 4; count of bases not matched to a gene: 7. CDR3 length: 16 residues. Germline V lookup: CDR1 SGDLS, CDR2 YYNGEE. CDR3 DNA: TGTGCCAGCAGCGTAGTCCAGCGGGGGGGCATTTACGAGCAGTACTTC. It codes for CASSVVQRGGIYEQYF.

V usage is TRBV5-1 and J usage is TRBJ1-2; 11 bases agree with TRBD1. The V and J ends lost 3 bases and 6 bases, in that order; junction bases with no gene match: 4. The germline V gene encodes CDR1 SGHRS and CDR2 YFSETQ. The CDR3 is made up of 14 amino acids. In nucleotides, the CDR3 is TGCGCCAGCAGCTGGGGACAGGGGGAAAATGGCTACACCTTC. It yields the protein CASSWGQGENGYTF.

The rearrangement links TRBV6-5 to TRBJ1-2; D gene uncertain. This CDR3 region has 15 residues. The germline V gene has CDR1 MNHEY and CDR2 SVGAGI. The V and J ends lost 0 bases and 4 bases respectively, with 12 bases between them. CDR3 DNA sequence: TGTGCCAGCAGTTACTCAAGATTAGACCCCTATGGCTACACCTTC. It is translated as CASSYSRLDPYGYTF.

This clone occurred a few times. Other DNA sequences in this specimen translate into the identical CDR3. The chain combines TRBV6-1 with TRBJ2-2; a weak D match, TRBD2 (6 bases). The CDR3 length is 13 residues. Germline assignment: CDR1 MNHNS and CDR2 SASEGT. Trimming pared 8 bases from V and 4 bases from J, leaving 11 bases between. The CDR3 DNA follows: TGTGCCAGCGGGGGGAGGTCCACCGGGGAGCTGTTTTTT. This sequence encodes CASGGRSTGELFF.

This clone came up a few times. The CDR3 nucleotides read TGTGCCAGCAGCCTCCCCAGTCCGAGAGCGGGGGGCTCAAGGGAAGAGACCCAGTACTTC. Amino acids: CASSLPSPRAGGSREETQYF. The rearrangement joins TRBV7-8 to TRBJ2-5; TRBD2 aligns across 9 bases. The germline V gene encodes CDR1 SGHVS and CDR2 FQNEAQ. The CDR3 runs 20 residues. With V trimmed by 5 bases and J by 3 bases, 22 bases remained unmatched.

The rearrangement uses TRBV27 and TRBJ2-7, with D uncertain. CDR3 length: 14 residues. V was clipped by 5 bases and J by 3 bases, with 14 bases between them. Germline CDR1 reads MNHEY; CDR2 reads SMNVEV (reference sequence). The CDR3 nucleotides read TGTGCCAGCAGTGTCGAGGATGGGGTCTACGAGCAGTACTTC. It encodes CASSVEDGVYEQYF.

This clone was seen a single time. The chain has TRBV7-9 and TRBJ2-2; D perhaps matches TRBD1 (5 bases). Germline V gene data show CDR1 as SEHNR and CDR2 as FQNEAQ (reference sequence). Trimming left V 0 bases short and J 1 base short, with 12 bases between. This CDR3 comprises 17 residues. For the CDR3, the DNA is TGTGCCAGCAGCTTAGCCTGGGCACAGGAGAACACCGGGGAGCTGTTTTTT. This sequence encodes CASSLAWAQENTGELFF.

The chain carries TRBV2 and TRBJ2-1; D gene uncertain. Trimming stripped 5 bases from V and 6 bases from J, with 11 bases between. The CDR3 has 13 amino acids. Germline CDR1 SNHLY, CDR2 FYNNEI. This chain's CDR3 is CASSFSIVNEQFF. The CDR3 DNA is TGTGCCAGCAGTTTCAGCATTGTCAATGAGCAGTTCTTC.

This clone was seen a single time. The chain employs TRBV11-2 and TRBJ2-5, with D possibly TRBD1 on 6 matching bases. Per the germline V gene, CDR1 is SGHAT and CDR2 is FQNNGV. The CDR3 totals 13 residues. Trimming took 5 bases from V and 4 from J, leaving 11 bases between them. The CDR3 region has the DNA TGTGCCAGCAGCCCACGGACAGTAGAGACCCAGTACTTC. Amino acid sequence: CASSPRTVETQYF.

The genes are TRBV29-1 and TRBJ2-1, with 8 bases that match TRBD1. This CDR3 comprises 14 residues. Germline values: CDR1 SQVTM, CDR2 ANQGSEA. The V gene end was trimmed by 4 bases and the J gene end by 6 bases; junction bases not matched to a gene: 8. The CDR3 DNA follows: TGCAGCGTTGCGGGACAGGTTGGTCTCAATGAGCAGTTCTTC. Encoded protein: CSVAGQVGLNEQFF.

This clone was seen once. The chain combines TRBV11-2 with TRBJ1-6; TRBD1 aligns across 8 bases. J was trimmed by 13 bases and V by 5 bases; bases with no gene match: 13. Looked up from germline, CDR1 is SGHAT and CDR2 is FQNNGV. CDR3 size: 15 residues. The CDR3, as DNA: TGTGCCAGCAGCATGGGACAGGTCGGCGATGGCCCCCTCCACTTT. Encoded protein: CASSMGQVGDGPLHF. Filled out from reference TRBV11-2 and TRBJ1-6, the complete variable domain reads EAGVAQSPRYKIIEKRQSVAFWCNPISGHATLYWYQQILGQGPKLLIQFQNNGVVDDSQLPKDRFSAERLKGVDSTLKIQPAKLEDSAVYLCASSMGQVGDGPLHFGNGTRLTVT.

CDR3 DNA sequence: TGTGCCAGCAGGAGGGACAGGGGCTATAATTCACCCCTCCACTTT. This translates into CASRRDRGYNSPLHF. The chain couples TRBV6-5 to TRBJ1-6, with 10 bases that match TRBD1. V was pared by 6 bases and J by 3 bases, with 2 bases of the junction left unmatched. The CDR3 runs 15 residues. Germline lookup yields CDR1 MNHEY and CDR2 SVGAGI.

The chain links TRBV5-5 to TRBJ1-2, with D perhaps matching TRBD1 (5 bases). This CDR3 has 14 amino acids. CDR1 SGHKS and CDR2 YYEKEE come from the germline V gene (reference sequence). Trimming left V 2 bases short and J 8 bases short, with 16 bases between. The CDR3: CASSFDARVQGYTF. CDR3 nucleotide sequence: TGTGCCAGCAGCTTCGATGCCAGGGTTCAAGGCTACACCTTC.

The rearrangement joins TRBV2 to TRBJ1-2; 8 nucleotides match TRBD1. The ends lost 5 bases at V and 0 bases at J; junction bases unmatched: 11. The CDR3 is made up of 17 amino acids. Germline lookup yields CDR1 SNHLY and CDR2 FYNNEI. The CDR3 sequence: CASSRDRLLVSNYGYTF. The CDR3 DNA is TGTGCCAGCAGTAGGGACAGGCTTTTGGTTTCTAACTATGGCTACACCTTC.